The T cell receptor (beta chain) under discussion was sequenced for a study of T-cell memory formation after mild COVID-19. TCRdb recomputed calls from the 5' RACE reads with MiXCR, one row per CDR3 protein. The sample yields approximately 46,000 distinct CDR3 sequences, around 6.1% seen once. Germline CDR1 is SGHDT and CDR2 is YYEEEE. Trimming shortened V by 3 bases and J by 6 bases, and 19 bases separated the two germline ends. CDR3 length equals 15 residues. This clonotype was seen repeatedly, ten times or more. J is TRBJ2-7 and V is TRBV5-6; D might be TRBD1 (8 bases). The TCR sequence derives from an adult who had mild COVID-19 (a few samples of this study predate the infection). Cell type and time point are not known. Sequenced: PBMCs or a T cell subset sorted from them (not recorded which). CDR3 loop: CASSWGGQATGEQYF. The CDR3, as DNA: TGTGCCAGCAGCTGGGGGGGACAGGCCACCGGCGAGCAGTACTTC.